The rows below give T cell receptor beta chains drawn from one sample of a study of T cell repertoires in breast cancer. One entry per CDR3 protein, called by TCRdb with MiXCR from the emulsion pairing reads. The data contain around 43,000 distinct CDR3 sequences, 45% of them singletons. Sequenced: CD8+ T cells. The receptors stem from a pool of human donors with breast cancer or a healthy control (not recorded which). The CDR3 runs from the conserved cysteine through the conserved F or W. D genes are given only for firm matches. The listing skips clone size in some rows; elsewhere it reads once, few, many or a size class.

d_call	clone_size	j_call	v_call	cdr3_nt	cdr3_aa
NA	many	TRBJ2-1	TRBV20-1	TGCAGTGCTTCAAGACTAACCCTATCCTACAATGAGCAGTTCTTC	CSASRLTLSYNEQFF
NA	few	TRBJ1-4	TRBV20-1	TGCAGTGCTAGCCTGGGGGAAAAACTGTTTTTT	CSASLGEKLFF
TRBD2	many	TRBJ2-7	TRBV6-1	TGTGCCAGCAGGTTGGGACTAGCGGGAGTCTACGAGCAGTACTTC	CASRLGLAGVYEQYF
NA	few	TRBJ1-1	TRBV20-1	TGCAGTGCTAGTGCGGATCCGAACACTGAAGCTTTCTTT	CSASADPNTEAFF
TRBD1	NA	TRBJ1-2	TRBV3-1	TGTGCCAGCAGCCTATGGGACAGGGTGGGGTATGGCTACACCTTC	CASSLWDRVGYGYTF
NA	many	TRBJ2-2	TRBV6-1	TGTGCCAGCAGCTCCGGACAGCTGAGCACCGGGGAGCTGTTTTTT	CASSSGQLSTGELFF
TRBD1	NA	TRBJ1-2	TRBV6-2/TRBV6-3	TGTGCCAGCAGTTCCTACTCGGGACAGGCCGCTAACTATGGCTACACCTTC	CASSSYSGQAANYGYTF
NA	NA	TRBJ1-3	TRBV9	TGTGCCAGCAGCGTAGTCGGTGGAAACACCATATATTTT	CASSVVGGNTIYF
NA	few	TRBJ1-1	TRBV2	TGTGCCAGCAAGTGGTCCGAAGGGGGGGGGGGCACTGAAGCTTTCTTT	CASKWSEGGGGTEAFF
NA	NA	TRBJ2-5	TRBV7-9	TGTGCCAGCAGCTACCAAGCGGTCCAAGAGACCCAGTACTTC	CASSYQAVQETQYF
NA	medium-sized	TRBJ2-5	TRBV7-2	TGTGCCAGCAGCTTAGTGCAAGAGACCCAGTACTTC	CASSLVQETQYF
NA	NA	TRBJ2-1	TRBV7-6	TGTGCCAGCAGCTTAGTCTCTCTACGGGGTGAGCAGTTCTTC	CASSLVSLRGEQFF
NA	many	TRBJ1-1	TRBV27	TGTGCCAGCAGTTTATATCGGGGGACGGAAGCTTTCTTT	CASSLYRGTEAFF
NA	NA	TRBJ2-7	TRBV5-6	TGTGCCAGCAGCTCAACAGGAACGGGGTCCTACGAGCAGTACTTC	CASSSTGTGSYEQYF
NA	few	TRBJ2-3	TRBV9	TGTGCCAGCAGCGTCGCCCCCACGGCAGATACGCAGTATTTT	CASSVAPTADTQYF
NA	NA	TRBJ1-2	TRBV12-3/TRBV12-4	TGTGCCATCAGTGAGTCTGGTCCGGGACTGAACTATGGCTACACCTTC	CAISESGPGLNYGYTF
NA	few	TRBJ1-2	TRBV20-1	TGCAGTGCTCCCAAATTCAGGGGATATGGCTACACCTTC	CSAPKFRGYGYTF
NA	NA	TRBJ1-5	TRBV7-9	TGTGCCAGCAGCTTAGGGGCCGGCCCAGGGCCCCAGCATTTT	CASSLGAGPGPQHF
NA	few	TRBJ1-2	TRBV20-1	TGCAGTGCTAGCGACGGGAACGGCTACACCTTC	CSASDGNGYTF
NA	NA	TRBJ1-3	TRBV19	TGTGCCAGTAGTAAAGAATCGATCCCCGGAAACACCATATATTTT	CASSKESIPGNTIYF
TRBD1	NA	TRBJ1-1	TRBV6-1	TGTACCAGCGTAACAGGGGGCCAAGGGACTGAAGCTTTCTTT	CTSVTGGQGTEAFF
NA	NA	TRBJ1-1	TRBV12-3/TRBV12-4	TGTGCCAGCAGTTTGGCACTCCGGTCCACTGAAGCTTTCTTT	CASSLALRSTEAFF
NA	few	TRBJ2-7	TRBV7-6	TGTGCCAGCAGCCGGACGGTGGGGGCGGGGGCCTACGAGCAGTACTTC	CASSRTVGAGAYEQYF
NA	NA	TRBJ2-6	TRBV12-3/TRBV12-4	TGTGCCAGCAGTTTATTCAGGGTTCCCAACGTCCTGACTTTC	CASSLFRVPNVLTF
TRBD2	NA	TRBJ2-1	TRBV20-1	TGCAGTGCTAGAAGTAGCGGGAGCTCCTACAATGAGCAGTTCTTC	CSARSSGSSYNEQFF
NA	NA	TRBJ2-7	TRBV12-3/TRBV12-4	TGTGCCAGCAGTTTTTGGGGGCTCGGCTACGAGCAGTACTTC	CASSFWGLGYEQYF
NA	few	TRBJ1-1	TRBV20-1	TGCAGTGCTAGAGATCAAATCGGAGGCGACACTGAAGCTTTCTTT	CSARDQIGGDTEAFF
NA	NA	TRBJ2-5	TRBV7-9	TGTGCCAGCAGCCACTTAGGACCCGTCGAGACCCAGTACTTC	CASSHLGPVETQYF
NA	NA	TRBJ1-2	TRBV20-1	TGCAGTGCTACCACTTCACAGGGCCTCCATGGCTACACCTTC	CSATTSQGLHGYTF
NA	NA	TRBJ1-6	TRBV19	TGTGCCAGTAGTAATCGTCCGGGGGAGCGAGGTTCTTTCTATAATTCACCCCTCCACTTT	CASSNRPGERGSFYNSPLHF
NA	NA	TRBJ1-1	TRBV15	TGTGCCACCAGGACAGTTGAAGCTTTCTTT	CATRTVEAFF
NA	many	TRBJ2-3	TRBV20-1	TGCAGTGCTGGAGACGGGGGAAGGGGAACAGATACGCAGTATTTT	CSAGDGGRGTDTQYF
TRBD1	NA	TRBJ1-1	TRBV11-2	TGTGCCAGCAGCCTCCTACCAGGACAGGGAAACACTGAAGCTTTCTTT	CASSLLPGQGNTEAFF